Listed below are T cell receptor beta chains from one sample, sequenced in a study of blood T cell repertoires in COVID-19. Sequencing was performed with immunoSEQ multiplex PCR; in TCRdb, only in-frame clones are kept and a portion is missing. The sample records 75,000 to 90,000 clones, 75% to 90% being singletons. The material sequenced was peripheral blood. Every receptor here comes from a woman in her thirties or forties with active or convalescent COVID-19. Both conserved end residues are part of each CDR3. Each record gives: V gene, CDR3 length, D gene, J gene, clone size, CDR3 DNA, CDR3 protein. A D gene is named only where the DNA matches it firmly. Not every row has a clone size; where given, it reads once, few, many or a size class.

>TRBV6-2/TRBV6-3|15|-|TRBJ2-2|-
TGTGCCAGCAGTTACTCGACAGCTGTCACCGGGGAGCTGTTTTTT
CASSYSTAVTGELFF
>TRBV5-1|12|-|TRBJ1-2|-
TGCGCCAGCAGCATATACGGCTATGGCTACACCTTC
CASSIYGYGYTF
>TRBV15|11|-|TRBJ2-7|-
TGTGCCACCAGCAGAGCGGGCGAGCAGTACTTC
CATSRAGEQYF
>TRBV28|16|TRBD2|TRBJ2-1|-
TGTGCCAGCAGTTTATTATCGGGAGGGCCTATTGCGAAGCAGTTCTTC
CASSLLSGGPIAKQFF
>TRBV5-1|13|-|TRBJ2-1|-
TGCGCCAGCAGCTTGGAACAGGGCAATGAGCAGTTCTTC
CASSLEQGNEQFF
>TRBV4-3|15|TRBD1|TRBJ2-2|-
TGCGCCAGCAGCCAAGGGGACAGGAGCACCGGGGAGCTGTTTTTT
CASSQGDRSTGELFF
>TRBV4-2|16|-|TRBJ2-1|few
TGTGCCAGCAGCCAAGAGGTATATTGGGGTGCGGGTGAGCAGTTCTTC
CASSQEVYWGAGEQFF
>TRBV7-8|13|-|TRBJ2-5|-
TGTGCCAGCAGCTCGGACTACCTAGGGACCCAGTACTTC
CASSSDYLGTQYF
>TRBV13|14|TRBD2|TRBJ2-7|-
TGTGCCAGCAGCTACACTGGGACTAGTTTCGAGCAGTACTTC
CASSYTGTSFEQYF
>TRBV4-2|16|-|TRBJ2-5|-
TGTGCCAGCAGCCAGGTAGCGGAGCTGGGAGGAGAGACCCAGTACTTC
CASSQVAELGGETQYF
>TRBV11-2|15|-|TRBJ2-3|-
TGTGCCAGCAGCTTAAGACTATCTGGCACAGATACGCAGTATTTT
CASSLRLSGTDTQYF
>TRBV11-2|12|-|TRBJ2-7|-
TGTGCCAGCAGCCCACAGGCCTACGAGCAGTACTTC
CASSPQAYEQYF
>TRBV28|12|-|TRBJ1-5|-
TGTGCCAGCAGCCTCAGAGGTCAGCCCCAGCATTTT
CASSLRGQPQHF
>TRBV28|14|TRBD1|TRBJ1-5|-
TGTGCCAGCAGTTCCGGACAGGTTGGTCAGCCCCAGCATTTT
CASSSGQVGQPQHF
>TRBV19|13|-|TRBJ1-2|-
TGTGCCAGTAGGAGAGACAGACGGTATGGCTACACCTTC
CASRRDRRYGYTF